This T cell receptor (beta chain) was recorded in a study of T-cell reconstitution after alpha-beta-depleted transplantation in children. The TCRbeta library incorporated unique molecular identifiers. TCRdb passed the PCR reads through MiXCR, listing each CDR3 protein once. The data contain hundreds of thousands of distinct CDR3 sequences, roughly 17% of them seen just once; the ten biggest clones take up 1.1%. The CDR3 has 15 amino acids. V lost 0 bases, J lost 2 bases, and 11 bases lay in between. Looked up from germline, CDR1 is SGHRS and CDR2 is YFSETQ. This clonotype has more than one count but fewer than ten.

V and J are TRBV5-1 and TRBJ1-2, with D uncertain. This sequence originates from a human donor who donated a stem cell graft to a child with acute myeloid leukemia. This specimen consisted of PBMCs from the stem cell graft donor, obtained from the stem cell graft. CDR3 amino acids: CASSLETGNNYGYTF. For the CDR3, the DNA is TGCGCCAGCAGCTTGGAAACGGGGAACAACTATGGCTACACCTTC.